Reported below is one T cell receptor beta chain. Its antigen remains undetermined. Because the CDR3 is missing its conserved closing phenylalanine or tryptophan, this is likely a read error. The limits of the CDR3 on the DNA are not certain, so only TCRdb's listed CDR3 is given. The CDR3 extends over 11 residues, inclusive of both ends. The germline V gene (reference sequence) yields SEHNR for CDR1 and FQNEAQ for CDR2. To be included, a participant needed at least one PBMC sample from before ART initiation plus at least two post-ART samples. Treatment was received in the United States of America by all participants with HIV. Before DNA extraction, cryopreserved samples containing roughly 0.85-11 million PBMC were thawed and washed. At the time of the earliest PBMC sample, participants with HIV were aged between about 20 and 54 years. PBMC samples were contributed by each participant from 1-4 timepoints before ART initiation and 2-8 timepoints after ART initiation, with a median of 7 samples. Serial HIV viral load, CD4+ T-cell count, ART history and demographic data were obtained for every participant. Genomic DNA was extracted from unsorted PBMC with a Qiagen kit on a QIAcube, with processing performed in batches of 12 samples.

These data come from a study of long-term antiretroviral therapy in people with HIV (dated by TCRdb to the early 2020s). For the study in its entirety: The earliest samples were collected roughly a decade before the 2015 WHO recommendation for immediate ART, at a time when ART was usually postponed until CD4 counts fell. About 35% of the 30 participants with HIV were female. A total of 192 cryopreserved PBMC samples were contributed to the cohort by 30 adults with confirmed HIV infection, with samples collected serially over a mean of 6 years (range 1-12). Test extractions of a monoclonal T-cell line alongside 30 or so polyclonal samples showed no cross-contamination during QIAcube processing. This retrospective serial study examined whether starting ART and sustained HIV suppression were associated with changes in the composition and diversity of the TRB repertoire in peripheral blood.

The immunoSEQ hsTCRB v3.0 assay was used at survey level resolution to sequence the TRB variable region. TRB sequencing targeted a depth of about 35,000-50,000 T-cell genomes per sample. An Illumina MiSeq with a v3 150-cycle kit was used to sequence the pooled TRB libraries. The paper's processing steps were these. Analysis of repertoires was carried out in R inside a reproducible Nextflow workflow spanning QC, data transformation and analysis. LymphoSeq2, an R package for exploring AIRR-Seq data, was used to implement custom analyses. Several samples yielding fewer than 5000 total TRB sequences were excluded, leaving about 190 analyzed HIV repertoires. Among the approximately 190 HIV repertoires that were kept, some 60 were collected before ART initiation and 120 to 140 were collected after ART initiation. Repertoires were downsampled to 5000 TRB nucleotide sequences, and summary statistics were averaged over 100 downsampling iterations. Only TRB sequences with CDR3 regions of at least seven amino acids were retained for analysis. Two measures captured diversity: a Shannon entropy-derived clonality score and the Gini coefficient. In the repertoire networks, any two of the top 5000 CDR3 amino acid sequences were linked whenever the two sequences differed by an edit distance of one. For TRB CDR3 amino acid sequences, GLIPH2 was used to predict antigen specificity groups and MHC restriction. CDR3 amino acid sequences were matched against VDJdb and McPAS-TCR to flag known CMV, EBV, HIV or tissue antigen associations. Pre-ART, post-ART and control groups were compared with Wilcoxon signed-rank tests and Holm-Bonferroni correction. TCRdb's version of the immuneACCESS table is confined to in-frame rearrangements and falls short of the full clone set. An unresolved V gene accounts for under half of the shortfall where checked; the remainder is of unknown origin. D and trimming come from the DNA, and the V and J calls and clone size come from that table. The sample has 20,000 or so clones on record, roughly 80% of them singletons. About 17% of the sample is held by the ten biggest clonotypes.

The paper as a whole reports these results and caveats: Inferences about post-ART repertoire changes were limited because no data were available on ART adherence, viral resistance or therapy changes. The samples were dated from about 2003 to 2018, and the ART regimens that were used may be less effective than current ART regimens. The repertoire was dominated across all time points by expanded TRB clones identified before ART initiation, although this dominance was seen to fluctuate and to decrease in many PLHIV after ART. Because pre-ART samples had limited cell numbers, unsorted PBMC were profiled rather than sorted CD4+ and CD8+ T cells. ART initiation was associated with a significant increase in TRB diversity, but diversity stayed significantly below transplant donor controls even after long-term ART. Owing to limited PBMC availability, only the TCR beta chain was sequenced, without alpha chain pairing. HIV repertoires had narrower CDR3 length ranges than controls, and the network structure suggested an antigen-experienced repertoire that shifted only slightly toward naive after ART.

The TCR originated in a woman younger than 35 with HIV. Sample: unsorted PBMCs, taken 0.6 years after starting antiretroviral therapy. The chain is made from TRBV7-9 and TRBJ1-1. The CDR3 here reads CASSLEGTVGT.